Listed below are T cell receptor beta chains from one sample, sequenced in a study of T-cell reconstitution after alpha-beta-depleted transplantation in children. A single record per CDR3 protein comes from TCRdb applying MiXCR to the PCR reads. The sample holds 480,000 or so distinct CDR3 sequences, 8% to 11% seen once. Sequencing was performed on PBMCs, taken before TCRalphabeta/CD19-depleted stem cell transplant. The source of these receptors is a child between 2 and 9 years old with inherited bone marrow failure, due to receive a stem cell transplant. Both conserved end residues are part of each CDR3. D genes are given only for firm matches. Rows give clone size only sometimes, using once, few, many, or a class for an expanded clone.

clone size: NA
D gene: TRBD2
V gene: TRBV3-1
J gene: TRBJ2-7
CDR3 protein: CASSRTRWASYEQYF
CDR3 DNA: TGTGCCAGCAGCAGGACTAGATGGGCTTCCTACGAGCAGTACTTC

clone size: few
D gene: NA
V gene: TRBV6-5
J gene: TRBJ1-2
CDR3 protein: CASSYLQAFNYGYTF
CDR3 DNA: TGTGCCAGCAGTTACTTACAGGCGTTCAACTATGGCTACACCTTC

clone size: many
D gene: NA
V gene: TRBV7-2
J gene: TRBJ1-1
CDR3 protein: CASSLEGVALNTEAFF
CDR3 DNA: TGTGCCAGCAGCTTAGAAGGGGTGGCGTTGAACACTGAAGCTTTCTTT

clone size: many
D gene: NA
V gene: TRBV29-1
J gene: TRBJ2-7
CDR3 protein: CSVRLLSYEQYF
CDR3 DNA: TGCAGCGTTAGACTCCTCTCCTACGAGCAGTACTTC

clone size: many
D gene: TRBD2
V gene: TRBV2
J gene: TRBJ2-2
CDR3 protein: CASSDGAGGQKGTGELFF
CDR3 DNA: TGTGCCAGCAGTGATGGGGCGGGAGGCCAAAAGGGGACCGGGGAGCTGTTTTTT

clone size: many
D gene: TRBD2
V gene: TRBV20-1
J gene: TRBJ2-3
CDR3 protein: CSARVLLSGRLTDTQYF
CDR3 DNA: TGCAGTGCTAGAGTTCTCCTTAGCGGGAGGCTCACAGATACGCAGTATTTT

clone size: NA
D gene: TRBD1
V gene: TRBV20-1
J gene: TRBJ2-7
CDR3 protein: CSAHQGAGYEQYF
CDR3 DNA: TGCAGTGCCCACCAGGGGGCGGGCTACGAGCAGTACTTC

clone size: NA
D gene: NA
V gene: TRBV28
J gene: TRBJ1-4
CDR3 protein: CASSPLSSAGGNEKLFF
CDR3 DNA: TGTGCCAGCAGCCCACTGAGTTCCGCGGGGGGCAATGAAAAACTGTTTTTT

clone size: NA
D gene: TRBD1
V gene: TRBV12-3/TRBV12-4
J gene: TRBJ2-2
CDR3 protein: CASSLPRQGTSDYTGELFF
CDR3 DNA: TGTGCCAGCAGTTTACCCAGACAGGGAACCTCGGATTACACCGGGGAGCTGTTTTTT

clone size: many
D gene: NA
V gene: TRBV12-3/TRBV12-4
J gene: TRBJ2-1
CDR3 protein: CASSDWGVKNEQFF
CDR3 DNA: TGTGCCAGCAGCGACTGGGGGGTCAAGAATGAGCAGTTCTTC

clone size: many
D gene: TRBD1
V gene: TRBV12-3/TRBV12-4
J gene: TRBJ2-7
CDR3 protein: CASSFQTGGRYEQYF
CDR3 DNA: TGTGCCAGCAGTTTCCAGACAGGGGGGAGATACGAGCAGTACTTC

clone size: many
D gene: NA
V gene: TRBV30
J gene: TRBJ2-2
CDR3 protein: CAWRNTGELFF
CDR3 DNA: TGTGCCTGGAGGAACACCGGGGAGCTGTTTTTT

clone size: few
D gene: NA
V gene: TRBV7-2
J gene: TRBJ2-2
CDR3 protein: CASSQVVREDTGELFF
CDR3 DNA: TGTGCCAGCAGCCAGGTTGTCAGGGAGGACACCGGGGAGCTGTTTTTT

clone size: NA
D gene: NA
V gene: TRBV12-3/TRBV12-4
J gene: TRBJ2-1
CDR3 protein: CASSSSERDEQFF
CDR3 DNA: TGTGCCAGCAGTTCCTCGGAGCGGGATGAGCAGTTCTTC

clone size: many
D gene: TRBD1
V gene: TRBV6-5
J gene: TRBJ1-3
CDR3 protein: CASSYGTGSYRSGNTIYF
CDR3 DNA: TGTGCCAGCAGTTACGGGACAGGTTCTTATCGGTCTGGAAACACCATATATTTT

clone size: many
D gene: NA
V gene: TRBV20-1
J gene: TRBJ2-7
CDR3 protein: CSARDLPTGRTYEQYF
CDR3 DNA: TGCAGTGCTAGAGATCTCCCGACAGGTAGAACCTACGAGCAGTACTTC

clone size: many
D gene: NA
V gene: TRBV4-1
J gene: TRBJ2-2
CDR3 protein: CASSRNREPGELFF
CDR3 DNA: TGCGCCAGCAGCCGCAATCGGGAACCCGGGGAGCTGTTTTTT

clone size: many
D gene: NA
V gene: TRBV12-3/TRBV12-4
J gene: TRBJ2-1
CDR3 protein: CASTSGGRWSSYNEQFF
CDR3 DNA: TGTGCCAGCACCTCTGGAGGGAGGTGGAGCTCCTACAATGAGCAGTTCTTC

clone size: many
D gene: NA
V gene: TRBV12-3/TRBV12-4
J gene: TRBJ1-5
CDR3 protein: CASREWGHYSNQPQHF
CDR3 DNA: TGTGCCAGCAGGGAATGGGGACACTATAGCAATCAGCCCCAGCATTTT

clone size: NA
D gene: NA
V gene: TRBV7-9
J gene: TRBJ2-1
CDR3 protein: CASTHLSSYNVQFF
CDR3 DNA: TGTGCCAGCACCCACCTCAGCTCCTACAATGTGCAGTTCTTC

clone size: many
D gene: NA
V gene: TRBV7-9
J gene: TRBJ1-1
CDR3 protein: CASSYPYTEAFF
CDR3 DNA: TGTGCCAGCAGCTATCCCTACACTGAAGCTTTCTTT

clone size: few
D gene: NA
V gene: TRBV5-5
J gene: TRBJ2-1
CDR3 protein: CASTGQAANEQFF
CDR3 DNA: TGTGCCAGCACAGGGCAGGCGGCCAATGAGCAGTTCTTC

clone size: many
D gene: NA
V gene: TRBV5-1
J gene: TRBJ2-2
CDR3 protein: CASSLVLQNTGELFF
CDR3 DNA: TGCGCCAGCAGCTTGGTTCTACAAAACACCGGGGAGCTGTTTTTT

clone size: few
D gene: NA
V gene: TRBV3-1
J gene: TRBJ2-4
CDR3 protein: CASSQGAGEGNIQYF
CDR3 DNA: TGTGCCAGCAGCCAAGGGGCAGGGGAAGGAAACATTCAGTACTTC

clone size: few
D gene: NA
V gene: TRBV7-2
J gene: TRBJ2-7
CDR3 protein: CASSLKVEGGHYEQYF
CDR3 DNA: TGTGCCAGCAGCTTAAAGGTCGAGGGGGGGCACTACGAGCAGTACTTC